These 9 T cell receptor beta chains were sequenced from one sample in a study of neoadjuvant nivolumab and ipilimumab in lung cancer. The table came from immunoSEQ multiplex PCR; TCRdb's copy has only in-frame clones and leaves some out. The sample lists some 38,000 clones, approximately 89% occurring once. The starting material was peripheral blood, obtained before neoadjuvant nivolumab, alone or with ipilimumab. These TCRs come from an adult with non-small cell lung cancer.

This chain uses TRBV7-9 with TRBJ2-1; 12 nucleotides align to TRBD2. Losses at the gene ends were 5 bases for V and 8 bases for J; bases not matched to a gene: 7. The CDR3 extends over 15 amino acids. Germline CDR1 reads SEHNR; CDR2 reads FQNEAQ (reference sequence). CDR3 region: CASSTTSGRWDEQFF. The DNA of the CDR3 is TGTGCCAGCAGCACAACTAGCGGGAGGTGGGATGAGCAGTTCTTC.

The chain uses TRBV6-5 and TRBJ1-4, with unresolved D. The CDR3 extends over 13 amino acids. The V gene's germline CDR1 is MNHEY and CDR2 SVGAGI. Trimming took 6 bases from V and 8 from J, leaving 13 bases between them. The CDR3, as DNA: TGTGCCAGCAGACCCACCCCGGGGGAAAAACTGTTTTTT. It translates to CASRPTPGEKLFF.

This chain connects TRBV7-2 to TRBJ1-2, with no clear D. This CDR3 comprises 13 residues. In germline, CDR1 is SGHTA, CDR2 FQGNSA. V was pared by 1 base and J by 11 bases, with 14 bases between. In DNA, the CDR3 is TGTGCCAGCAGCTTAGGGTTGGCTCTAGGGTACACCTTC. It is translated as CASSLGLALGYTF.

The V gene is TRBV10-3, the J gene TRBJ1-2; no firm D call. V was shortened by 0 bases and J by 1 base, with 6 bases between the two germline ends. The CDR3 is 14 residues long. Germline lookup yields CDR1 ENHRY and CDR2 SYGVKD. The CDR3 loop is CAISESALNYGYTF. Written as DNA, the CDR3 is TGTGCCATCAGTGAGTCAGCACTTAACTATGGCTACACCTTC.

This rearrangement joins TRBV7-3 to TRBJ2-5; D gene unclear. Deletions cut 1 base from V and 2 bases from J, with 8 bases between. The length of the CDR3 is 14 residues. The germline V gene encodes CDR1 SGHTA and CDR2 FQGTGA. CDR3 sequence: CASSLKATQETQYF. In DNA, the CDR3 is TGTGCCAGCAGCTTAAAGGCGACACAAGAGACCCAGTACTTC. The full variable domain, its missing parts supplied by reference TRBV7-3 and TRBJ2-5, is GAGVSQTPSNKVTEKGKYVELRCDPISGHTALYWYRQSLGQGPEFLIYFQGTGAADDSGLPNDRFFAVRPEGSVSTLKIQRTERGDSAVYLCASSLKATQETQYFGPGTRLLVL.

The chain has TRBV5-1 and TRBJ2-5, with D possibly TRBD1 on 6 matching bases. The germline V gene encodes CDR1 SGHRS and CDR2 YFSETQ. CDR3 length: 15 amino acids. V lost 4 bases, J lost 2 bases, and 15 bases lay in between. The CDR3 nucleotides read TGCGCCAGCAGCCTGACAGGTCCCCCACAAGAGACCCAGTACTTC. As protein: CASSLTGPPQETQYF.

The chain combines TRBV30 with TRBJ2-2, with a tentative D call TRBD1 (6 bases). This CDR3 has 15 residues. Germline V lookup: CDR1 GTSNPN, CDR2 SVGIG (reference sequence). Deletions cut 0 bases from V and 6 bases from J, with 14 bases between. The CDR3 DNA reads as TGTGCCTGGAGTGTAAGGTACAGGGCCTCCGGGGAGCTGTTTTTT. Its protein product is CAWSVRYRASGELFF.

The rearrangement joins TRBV11-2 to TRBJ2-1; the match to TRBD1 covers 7 bases. V shed 6 bases and J 3 bases; nucleotides not matched to a gene: 11. This CDR3 comprises 16 residues. The germline gives CDR1 SGHAT, CDR2 FQNNGV. CDR3 in amino acids: CASRPMPGTVYNEQFF. In DNA form, the CDR3 reads TGTGCCAGCAGGCCCATGCCCGGGACAGTCTACAATGAGCAGTTCTTC.

The chain joins TRBV6-6 to TRBJ2-3; D gene unclear. Per germline, CDR1 MNHNY and CDR2 SVGAGI (reference sequence). The CDR3 runs to 16 residues. V lost 6 bases to trimming and J lost 1 base, with 17 bases between them. CDR3 DNA: TGTGCCAGCAGACAGATCAGTCAGAGAGGCACAGATACGCAGTATTTT. Protein: CASRQISQRGTDTQYF.